These T cell receptor beta chains were read from a single sample in a study of long-term antiretroviral therapy in people with HIV. The method was immunoSEQ multiplex PCR; TCRdb's version includes in-frame clones alone and lacks a portion of them. The data show roughly 40,000 clones, with around 85% seen just once and over 5.5% held by the top ten. This specimen consisted of unsorted PBMCs, obtained 3.1 years after starting antiretroviral therapy. These TCRs come from a woman between 50 and 59 years old with HIV. Both conserved end residues are part of each CDR3. The D gene is left open where the match is weak. For some rows the clone size is stated as once, few or many, or as a class when expanded; others skip it.

D gene: TRBD1
clone size: .
V gene: TRBV19
CDR3 length: 19
J gene: TRBJ2-7
CDR3 DNA: TGTGCCAGTAGTACGTCCGGGACAGGGCTGGGCTCCCCTCTATACGAGCAGTACTTC
CDR3 protein: CASSTSGTGLGSPLYEQYF

D gene: .
clone size: .
V gene: TRBV28
CDR3 length: 12
J gene: TRBJ1-2
CDR3 DNA: TGTGCTTTGGGGGGGGATAACTATGGCTACACCTTC
CDR3 protein: CALGGDNYGYTF

D gene: .
clone size: .
V gene: TRBV6-1
CDR3 length: 13
J gene: TRBJ2-2
CDR3 DNA: TGTGCCAGCTTAATGTCCGGCACCGGGGAGCTGTTTTTT
CDR3 protein: CASLMSGTGELFF

D gene: TRBD2
clone size: .
V gene: TRBV2
CDR3 length: 14
J gene: TRBJ2-7
CDR3 DNA: TGTGCCAGCAGGAGTAGCGGGGTTAGCTACGAGCAGTACTTC
CDR3 protein: CASRSSGVSYEQYF

D gene: .
clone size: .
V gene: TRBV27
CDR3 length: 14
J gene: TRBJ2-5
CDR3 DNA: TGTGCCAGCAGTTTACGGAGGGGGGAGGAGACCCAGTACTTC
CDR3 protein: CASSLRRGEETQYF

D gene: .
clone size: .
V gene: TRBV11-2
CDR3 length: 16
J gene: TRBJ2-2
CDR3 DNA: TGTGCCAGCAGCTTAGATCCGGGCCCAGGCAGCCGGGAGCTGTTTTTT
CDR3 protein: CASSLDPGPGSRELFF

D gene: .
clone size: .
V gene: TRBV14
CDR3 length: 14
J gene: TRBJ2-2
CDR3 DNA: TGTGCCAGCAGCCAAGGCTATCCGCTCGGGGAGCTGTTTTTT
CDR3 protein: CASSQGYPLGELFF

D gene: .
clone size: .
V gene: TRBV5-6
CDR3 length: 13
J gene: TRBJ2-1
CDR3 DNA: TGTGCCAGCAGCAAGATCATGTCCAATGAGCAGTTCTTC
CDR3 protein: CASSKIMSNEQFF

D gene: .
clone size: .
V gene: TRBV6-5
CDR3 length: 14
J gene: TRBJ1-2
CDR3 DNA: TGTGCCAGCAGTTACGAGGCGAGGACGAAGGGCTACACCTTC
CDR3 protein: CASSYEARTKGYTF

D gene: TRBD1
clone size: few
V gene: TRBV10-3
CDR3 length: 15
J gene: TRBJ1-2
CDR3 DNA: TGTGCCATCAATGAATGGACAGGTGACCTCTATGGCTACACCTTC
CDR3 protein: CAINEWTGDLYGYTF

D gene: TRBD2
clone size: .
V gene: TRBV4-1
CDR3 length: 18
J gene: TRBJ2-1
CDR3 DNA: TGCGCCAGCAGCCATGGTCCAGCGGGGGGGCCAAGTCACAATGAGCAGTTCTTC
CDR3 protein: CASSHGPAGGPSHNEQFF

D gene: .
clone size: .
V gene: TRBV5-6
CDR3 length: 15
J gene: TRBJ1-5
CDR3 DNA: TGTGCCAGCAGCTTGGAGGGGTTCGGCAATCAGCCCCAGCATTTT
CDR3 protein: CASSLEGFGNQPQHF

D gene: TRBD2
clone size: .
V gene: TRBV11-2
CDR3 length: 14
J gene: TRBJ2-7
CDR3 DNA: TGTGCCAGCAGCCCACTAGCGGGGGGTTTAGAGCAGTACTTC
CDR3 protein: CASSPLAGGLEQYF

D gene: .
clone size: .
V gene: TRBV19
CDR3 length: 13
J gene: TRBJ1-1
CDR3 DNA: TGTGCCAGTAGTTTCCGGGCTCCCCCCGAAGCTTTCTTT
CDR3 protein: CASSFRAPPEAFF

D gene: TRBD1
clone size: .
V gene: TRBV11-1
CDR3 length: 16
J gene: TRBJ2-2
CDR3 DNA: TGTGCCAGCAGCTTACAGGGGGCGCGGGCCACCGGGGAGCTGTTTTTT
CDR3 protein: CASSLQGARATGELFF

D gene: .
clone size: .
V gene: TRBV6-5
CDR3 length: 12
J gene: TRBJ2-2
CDR3 DNA: TGTGCCAGCAGCAGGGATACCGGGGAGCTGTTTTTT
CDR3 protein: CASSRDTGELFF

D gene: .
clone size: .
V gene: TRBV11-3
CDR3 length: 12
J gene: TRBJ2-7
CDR3 DNA: TGTGCCAGCAGCTTCGGCGGCCACGAGCAGTACTTC
CDR3 protein: CASSFGGHEQYF

D gene: TRBD1
clone size: .
V gene: TRBV11-2
CDR3 length: 11
J gene: TRBJ2-7
CDR3 DNA: TGTGCCACCTTACAGGGGTCCGAGCAGTACTTC
CDR3 protein: CATLQGSEQYF

D gene: .
clone size: .
V gene: TRBV7-2
CDR3 length: 13
J gene: TRBJ2-7
CDR3 DNA: TGTGCCAGCAGCTTAGAGGTCAGCTACGAGCAGTACTTC
CDR3 protein: CASSLEVSYEQYF

D gene: .
clone size: once
V gene: TRBV4-3
CDR3 length: 13
J gene: TRBJ2-7
CDR3 DNA: TGCGCCAGCAGCCATAGGAACCTCTACGAGCAGTACTTC
CDR3 protein: CASSHRNLYEQYF

D gene: .
clone size: .
V gene: TRBV19
CDR3 length: 14
J gene: TRBJ1-1
CDR3 DNA: TGTGCCAGTAGTCTCCGGGGCATGGACACTGAAGCTTTCTTT
CDR3 protein: CASSLRGMDTEAFF

D gene: .
clone size: .
V gene: TRBV4-1
CDR3 length: 13
J gene: TRBJ2-2
CDR3 DNA: TGCGCCAGCAGCCCCAGGGGCCGAGGGGAGCTGTTTTTT
CDR3 protein: CASSPRGRGELFF

D gene: .
clone size: .
V gene: TRBV5-8
CDR3 length: 15
J gene: TRBJ2-1
CDR3 DNA: TGTGCCAGCAGCTCGCGACCGCCACCTTACAATGAGCAGTTCTTC
CDR3 protein: CASSSRPPPYNEQFF

D gene: .
clone size: .
V gene: TRBV10-3
CDR3 length: 14
J gene: TRBJ2-5
CDR3 DNA: TGTGCCATCAGCCTAGGGTACGGGGGAGAGACCCAGTACTTC
CDR3 protein: CAISLGYGGETQYF

D gene: TRBD2
clone size: once
V gene: TRBV7-9
CDR3 length: 17
J gene: TRBJ2-5
CDR3 DNA: TGTGCCAGCAGCTTACCCCGGGGACTAGAGGGCTTAGAGACCCAGTACTTC
CDR3 protein: CASSLPRGLEGLETQYF

D gene: TRBD1
clone size: .
V gene: TRBV7-9
CDR3 length: 17
J gene: TRBJ2-1
CDR3 DNA: TGTGCCAGCAGCTTAATCCCAGGACAGGGGGATGAGAATGAGCAGTTCTTC
CDR3 protein: CASSLIPGQGDENEQFF

D gene: .
clone size: few
V gene: TRBV4-1
CDR3 length: 16
J gene: TRBJ1-5
CDR3 DNA: TGCGCCAGCAGCCAAGGAGGGAAGGGTCGCAATCAGCCCCAGCATTTT
CDR3 protein: CASSQGGKGRNQPQHF

D gene: .
clone size: .
V gene: TRBV20-1
CDR3 length: 11
J gene: TRBJ2-3
CDR3 DNA: TGCAGTGGGGGCGCGGGGGATACGCAGTATTTT
CDR3 protein: CSGGAGDTQYF

D gene: .
clone size: .
V gene: TRBV5-1
CDR3 length: 13
J gene: TRBJ2-7
CDR3 DNA: TGCGCCAGCAGCTTGGCCCCGTCCTACGAGCAGTACTTC
CDR3 protein: CASSLAPSYEQYF

D gene: TRBD1
clone size: once
V gene: TRBV6-5
CDR3 length: 15
J gene: TRBJ2-1
CDR3 DNA: TGTGCCAGCAGGTCGGGACAGGGCTCCTACAATGAGCAGTTCTTC
CDR3 protein: CASRSGQGSYNEQFF

D gene: .
clone size: .
V gene: TRBV27
CDR3 length: 13
J gene: TRBJ2-7
CDR3 DNA: TGTGCCAGCAGGCGGGACATCTTCTACGAGCAGTACTTC
CDR3 protein: CASRRDIFYEQYF